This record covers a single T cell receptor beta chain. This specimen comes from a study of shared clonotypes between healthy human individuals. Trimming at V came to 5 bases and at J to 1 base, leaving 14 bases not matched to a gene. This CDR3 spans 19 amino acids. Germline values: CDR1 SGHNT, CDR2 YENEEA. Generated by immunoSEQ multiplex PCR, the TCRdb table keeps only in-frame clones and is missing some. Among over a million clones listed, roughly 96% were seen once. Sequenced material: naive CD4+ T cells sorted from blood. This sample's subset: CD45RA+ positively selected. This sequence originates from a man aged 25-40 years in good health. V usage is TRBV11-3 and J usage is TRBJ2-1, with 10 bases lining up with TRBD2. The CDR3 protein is CASSGRSSSGSTSYNEQFF. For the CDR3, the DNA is TGTGCCAGCAGCGGGCGTAGCTCTAGCGGGAGTACATCCTACAATGAGCAGTTCTTC. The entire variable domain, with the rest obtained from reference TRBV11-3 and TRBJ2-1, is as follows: EAGVVQSPRYKIIEKKQPVAFWCNPISGHNTLYWYLQNLGQGPELLIRYENEEAVDDSQLPKDRFSAERLKGVDSTLKIQPAELGDSAVYLCASSGRSSSGSTSYNEQFFGPGTRLTVL.